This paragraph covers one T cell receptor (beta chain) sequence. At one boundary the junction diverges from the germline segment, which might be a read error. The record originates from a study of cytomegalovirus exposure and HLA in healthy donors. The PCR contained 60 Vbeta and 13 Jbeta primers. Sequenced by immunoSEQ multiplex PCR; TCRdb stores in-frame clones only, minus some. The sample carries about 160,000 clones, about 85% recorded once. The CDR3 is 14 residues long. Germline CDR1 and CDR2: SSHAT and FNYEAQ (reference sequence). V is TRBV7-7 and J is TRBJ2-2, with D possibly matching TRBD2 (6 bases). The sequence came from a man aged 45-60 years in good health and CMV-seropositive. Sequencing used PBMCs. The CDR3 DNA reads TGTGCTAGCAGCTCCCGGGACTACACCGGGGAGCTGTTTTTT. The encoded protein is CASSSRDYTGELFF.